The 22 T cell receptor beta chains below were found in one sample sequenced in a study of T cell repertoires in cytomegalovirus infection. TCRdb re-analysed the reads in MiXCR, keeping a single row per CDR3 protein. The repertoire consists of approximately 730,000 distinct CDR3 sequences, with roughly 36% occurring once and the leading ten covering roughly 18%. These receptors' targets are unknown. This specimen was cultured PBMCs, taken from culture after CMV antigen stimulation. The source of these receptors is a human donor in good health (CMV status not recorded). Some clones in this sample may be carry-over from other donors' samples.

V gene TRBV12-3 or TRBV12-4 combines with J gene TRBJ1-5; D gene unclear. Trimming shortened V by 3 bases and J by 15 bases, and 18 bases separated the two germline ends. The CDR3 consists of 13 residues. CDR3 sequence: CASSFLGSVFPHF. The DNA of the CDR3 is TGTGCCAGCAGTTTCCTAGGCTCGGTTTTCCCGCATTTT.

The V call is TRBV11-2, the J call TRBJ2-2; D is unresolved. V gave up 7 bases and J gave up 0 bases, with 18 bases separating them. This CDR3 has 17 residues. Looked up from germline, CDR1 is SGHAT and CDR2 is FQNNGV. The CDR3 DNA follows: TGTGCCAGCAACCCCGAGGAGACGGTCGCGAACACCGGGGAGCTGTTTTTT. This codes for CASNPEETVANTGELFF.

This chain links TRBV6-1 with TRBJ2-5, with 12 bases aligning to TRBD2. The CDR3 sequence is 16 residues long. Losses at the gene ends were 4 bases for V and 4 bases for J; bases not matched to a gene: 7. CDR1 is MNHNS and CDR2 is SASEGT in the germline V gene. CDR3 loop: CASSGGLAGPGETQYF. The CDR3 bases are TGTGCCAGCAGTGGCGGACTAGCGGGACCTGGAGAGACCCAGTACTTC.

This chain links TRBV25-1 with TRBJ2-2, with D possibly TRBD2 on 7 matching bases. CDR1 is MGHDK, CDR2 SYGVNS, per germline. The CDR3 consists of 13 residues. Trimming shortened V by 6 bases and J by 6 bases, and 11 bases separated the two germline ends. The CDR3 bases are TGTGCCAGCAGGCGGGGGCCCGCCGGGGAGCTGTTTTTT. Its translation is CASRRGPAGELFF. Supplemented by reference TRBV25-1 and TRBJ2-2, the full variable domain reads EADIYQTPRYLVIGTGKKITLECSQTMGHDKMYWYQQDPGMELHLIHYSYGVNSTEKGDLSSESTVSRIRTEHFPLTLESARPSHTSQYLCASRRGPAGELFFGEGSRLTVL.

At least ten counts were recorded for this clonotype. The chain recombines TRBV7-2 with TRBJ2-2; 11 bases match TRBD2. Germline loops: CDR1 SGHTA, CDR2 FQGNSA. Trimming took 5 bases from V and 6 from J; bases not matched to a gene: 5. The CDR3 loop spans 15 amino acids. This chain's CDR3 is CASSRSGGASGELFF. The CDR3 nucleotides are TGTGCCAGCAGCCGTAGCGGGGGGGCCTCCGGGGAGCTGTTTTTT.

This clonotype was recorded a few times. The rearrangement uses TRBV12-3 or TRBV12-4 and TRBJ1-1; D gene uncertain. V gave up 6 bases and J gave up 0 bases, with 11 bases separating them. This CDR3 spans 14 amino acids. CDR3 in amino acids: CASSWLRLNTEAFF. CDR3 bases: TGTGCCAGCAGCTGGTTACGTTTGAACACTGAAGCTTTCTTT.

This clonotype was detected a few times. This sequence joins TRBV11-2 and TRBJ1-1, with D tentatively TRBD1 (6 bases). Trimming removed 4 bases from V and 5 bases from J, with 17 bases in between. Germline CDR1 SGHAT, CDR2 FQNNGV. The CDR3 sequence is 15 residues long. The CDR3 nucleotides read TGTGCCAGCAGCTCCCTTCGGGGGCGGTCGACTGAAGCTTTCTTT. Translating it yields CASSSLRGRSTEAFF.

The table lists this clonotype with a few counts. J is TRBJ2-7 and V is TRBV27; TRBD1 matches at 7 bases. This CDR3 contains 15 residues. J gave up 2 bases and V 6 bases, and 10 bases lay outside the gene matches. The germline gives CDR1 MNHEY, CDR2 SMNVEV (reference sequence). CDR3 coding DNA: TGTGCCAGCAGCCGACCACAGGGGACGCCCTACGAGCAGTACTTC. Protein: CASSRPQGTPYEQYF.

This clonotype was seen at least ten times. The CDR3 is CASSPVGGHNQPQHF. DNA of the CDR3: TGTGCCAGCAGCCCGGTCGGGGGACACAATCAGCCCCAGCATTTT. V is TRBV7-9 and J is TRBJ1-5; perhaps TRBD1 as D (6 bases). The CDR3 is 15 residues long. Germline CDR1 and CDR2: SEHNR and FQNEAQ (reference sequence). Trimming removed 5 bases at V and 3 bases at J, with 14 bases between.

The rearrangement uses TRBV6-8 and TRBJ2-1; perhaps D is TRBD1 or TRBD2 (5 bases each). Germline CDR1 and CDR2: MNHGY and SAAAGT. V was cut by 5 bases and J by 9 bases, with 8 bases left in between. The CDR3 covers 11 residues. The CDR3 DNA follows: TGTGCCAGCAGTCGGGGCAGTGAGCAGTTCTTC. Amino acids: CASSRGSEQFF.

V is TRBV10-3 and J is TRBJ2-3; the D gene is possibly TRBD1 (6 bases). CDR3 length equals 14 residues. In germline, CDR1 is ENHRY, CDR2 SYGVKD. The ends were cut back, 7 bases at V and 2 bases at J, with 13 bases in the middle. In nucleotides, the CDR3 is TGTGCCATCACTACAGGGAAAGCCACAGATACGCAGTATTTT. Translated, it gives CAITTGKATDTQYF.

The chain is built from TRBV19 and TRBJ1-4; D is undetermined. The CDR3 runs to 14 residues. V lost 6 bases, J lost 0 bases, and 8 bases lay in between. In germline, CDR1 is LNHDA, CDR2 SQIVND (reference sequence). As DNA, the CDR3 is TGTGCCAGTAGCCCCATCGCAACTAATGAAAAACTGTTTTTT. It codes for CASSPIATNEKLFF.

The chain combines TRBV7-9 with TRBJ2-1, with 10 bases that match TRBD2. CDR1 and CDR2 from the germline V gene are SEHNR and FQNEAQ (reference sequence). V shed 4 bases, J shed 4 bases, and the junction held 10 bases outside the gene matches. The CDR3 has 17 amino acids. CDR3 nucleotide sequence: TGTGCCAGCAGCTCGAGCCTAAGCGGGAGGGATTACAATGAGCAGTTCTTC. This codes for CASSSSLSGRDYNEQFF.

The rearrangement uses TRBV15 and TRBJ2-5; D not certain. CDR3 size: 14 residues. V was cut by 4 bases and J by 0 bases, with 9 bases left in between. The germline CDR1 and CDR2 sequences are LNHNV and YYDKDF (reference sequence). In DNA form, the CDR3 reads TGTGCCACCAGCAAAGGACCAAACCAAGAGACCCAGTACTTC. Protein: CATSKGPNQETQYF.

CDR3 bases: TGTGCCAGCAGCTCCTCTTACGAGACCCAGTACTTC. Translation gives CASSSSYETQYF. This chain uses TRBV7-2 with TRBJ2-5; no clear D. CDR3 length: 12 residues. Germline CDR1 is SGHTA and CDR2 is FQGNSA. Trimming cost V 4 bases and J 5 bases, with 8 bases left between them.

This clonotype was counted only a few times. The genes are TRBV7-8 and TRBJ2-1, with 15 nucleotides matching TRBD2. The germline V gene encodes CDR1 SGHVS and CDR2 FQNEAQ. This CDR3 region has 17 residues. J gave up 5 bases and V 2 bases, and 4 bases lay outside the gene matches. As DNA, the CDR3 is TGTGCCAGCAGCTTACGGACTAGCGGGAGGGGGGACAATGAGCAGTTCTTC. It translates to CASSLRTSGRGDNEQFF.

The chain is built from TRBV19 and TRBJ2-1, with D tentatively TRBD2 (6 bases). The CDR3 loop spans 15 amino acids. The V end lost 2 bases, the J end lost 5 bases, and 13 bases lay between the germline ends. In germline, CDR1 is LNHDA, CDR2 SQIVND (reference sequence). Written as DNA, the CDR3 is TGTGCCAGTAGTATACAGCCCCTAGCGAACAATGAGCAGTTCTTC. It encodes CASSIQPLANNEQFF.

The rearrangement uses TRBV12-3 or TRBV12-4 and TRBJ1-1; no firm D call. This CDR3 contains 14 residues. V was pared by 3 bases and J by 2 bases, with 10 bases between. In DNA form, the CDR3 reads TGTGCCAGCAGTTTTTTGACTGATAACACTGAAGCTTTCTTT. Its protein is CASSFLTDNTEAFF.

This clonotype has just a few counts. The chain recombines TRBV12-3 or TRBV12-4 with TRBJ2-3; 8 nucleotides align to TRBD1. Trimming took 5 bases from V and 0 from J; bases not matched to a gene: 7. CDR3 length: 16 amino acids. The CDR3 loop reads CASSRSTGGSTDTQYF. In DNA, the CDR3 is TGTGCCAGCAGTCGATCCACAGGGGGTAGCACAGATACGCAGTATTTT.

In its sample, this clonotype was seen a few times. The chain carries TRBV19 and TRBJ1-5, with D uncertain. Trimming removed 7 bases at V and 7 bases at J, with 20 bases between. CDR1 LNHDA and CDR2 SQIVND come from the germline V gene (reference sequence). The CDR3 length is 15 residues. The CDR3 DNA follows: TGTGCCAGTATTTCTCAAGGGAGGTTCGGGCAGCCCCAGCATTTT. It is translated as CASISQGRFGQPQHF.

This clonotype was seen ten or more times. The chain recombines TRBV7-2 with TRBJ1-3, with no clear D. This CDR3 has 13 amino acids. Germline V gene data show CDR1 as SGHTA and CDR2 as FQGNSA. Between the trimmed V and J ends, which lost 5 bases and 0 bases, there was a span of 5 bases. The CDR3 here is CASSPVSGNTIYF. The CDR3 region has the DNA TGTGCCAGCAGCCCCGTCTCTGGAAACACCATATATTTT.

This clonotype appeared a few times. The J gene is TRBJ1-2, the V gene TRBV5-5; 9 bases line up with TRBD1. V was clipped by 1 base and J by 3 bases; unmatched bases: 7. From germline, CDR1 is SGHKS and CDR2 YYEKEE (reference sequence). The CDR3 totals 16 residues. CDR3 sequence reads: CASSLSLDRGYYGYTF. The DNA of the CDR3 is TGTGCCAGCAGCTTGTCTCTAGACAGGGGGTACTATGGCTACACCTTC. Full variable domain (outside the CDR3, taken from reference TRBV5-5 and TRBJ1-2): DAGVTQSPTHLIKTRGQQVTLRCSPISGHKSVSWYQQVLGQGPQFIFQYYEKEERGRGNFPDRFSARQFPNYSSELNVNALLLGDSALYLCASSLSLDRGYYGYTFGSGTRLTVV.